One and the same sample provided the 18 T cell receptor beta chains below, sequenced in a study of T cell responses to AZD1222 COVID-19 vaccine. Here immunoSEQ multiplex PCR was the method, and the copy in TCRdb shows in-frame clones only, minus some. The table shows tens of thousands of clones, with 80% to 90% occurring only once. The sample in question was peripheral blood, obtained 28 days after the second AZD1222 dose. These receptors were obtained from an adult who received the AZD1222 COVID-19 vaccine.

V is TRBV19 and J is TRBJ2-1, with D possibly matching TRBD2 (6 bases). CDR3 length: 14 residues. Trimming cost V 3 bases and J 11 bases, with 17 bases left between them. In germline, CDR1 is LNHDA, CDR2 SQIVND (reference sequence). CDR3 loop: CASSILTRGGQQFF. The CDR3 region has the DNA TGTGCCAGTAGTATCCTGACTAGAGGTGGGCAGCAGTTCTTC.

The gene calls are TRBV19 and TRBJ2-3; the D call may be TRBD1 or TRBD2 (5 bases each). This CDR3 is 15 amino acids long. Germline V gives CDR1 LNHDA, CDR2 SQIVND (reference sequence). V was shortened by 7 bases and J by 2 bases, with 16 bases between the two germline ends. CDR3 sequence: CASTPFGGITDTQYF. Written as DNA, the CDR3 is TGTGCCAGTACCCCGTTTGGGGGAATCACAGATACGCAGTATTTT.

This chain connects TRBV7-8 to TRBJ2-7, with D possibly matching TRBD1 (6 bases). Germline V lookup: CDR1 SGHVS, CDR2 FQNEAQ. The germline V and J ends were trimmed by 4 bases and 2 bases, with 12 bases remaining between them. This CDR3 is 14 amino acids long. This chain's CDR3 is CASSSQGKTYEQYF. The CDR3 coding sequence is TGTGCCAGCAGCTCACAGGGAAAGACCTACGAGCAGTACTTC.

CDR3 protein: CASSSRTGGGSGANVLTF. The CDR3 DNA is TGTGCCAGCTCATCTCGGACAGGCGGAGGGTCTGGGGCCAACGTCCTGACTTTC. The V call is TRBV18, the J call TRBJ2-6, with D perhaps matching TRBD1 (7 bases). The CDR3 length is 18 residues. Looked up from germline, CDR1 is KGHSH and CDR2 is LQKENI. V was cut by 5 bases and J by 1 base, with 18 bases left in between.

The rearrangement uses TRBV5-1 and TRBJ1-5; a possible D gene is TRBD1 (5 bases). There are 13 residues in the CDR3. Germline assignment: CDR1 SGHRS and CDR2 YFSETQ. Trimming took off 5 bases at V and 9 bases at J, with 15 bases between the two ends. CDR3 bases: TGCGCCAGCAGGAAACAGGACGAGGGGCCCCAGCATTTT. Protein: CASRKQDEGPQHF.

The chain uses TRBV30 and TRBJ1-2, with D unclear. Trimming took 3 bases from V and 4 from J, leaving 15 bases between them. Germline V lookup: CDR1 GTSNPN, CDR2 SVGIG (reference sequence). The CDR3 is 14 residues long. CDR3 amino acids: CAWRPGALGYGYTF. Written as DNA, the CDR3 is TGTGCCTGGAGACCCGGCGCCCTGGGCTATGGCTACACCTTC.

The chain carries TRBV28 and TRBJ1-2, with no clear D. CDR3 length: 14 amino acids. V was pared by 8 bases and J by 4 bases, with 17 bases between. Germline CDR1 is MDHEN and CDR2 is SYDVKM. This CDR3 is CASGLWAAGYGYTF. The CDR3 nucleotides read TGTGCCAGCGGGCTGTGGGCCGCCGGCTATGGCTACACCTTC.

In nucleotides, the CDR3 is TGCGCCAGCAGCTTGGCACAGGGACCCTTCAATGAGCAGTTCTTC. The encoded protein is CASSLAQGPFNEQFF. This sequence joins TRBV5-1 and TRBJ2-1; possibly TRBD1 for D (6 bases). Germline V CDR1 and CDR2: SGHRS, YFSETQ. Trimming removed 0 bases at V and 6 bases at J, with 13 bases between. The CDR3 covers 15 residues.

Here the CDR3 DNA reads TGTGCCAGCACTCAGAATCAGGGCACCGGGGAGCTGTTTTTT. Translated, it gives CASTQNQGTGELFF. V is TRBV27 and J is TRBJ2-2; a possible D gene is TRBD1 (5 bases). Trimming left V 7 bases short and J 4 bases short, with 13 bases between. The germline V gene encodes CDR1 MNHEY and CDR2 SMNVEV (reference sequence). There are 14 residues in the CDR3.

This clone was counted once. The rearrangement links TRBV7-2 to TRBJ2-3; the D is unclear. Germline loops: CDR1 SGHTA, CDR2 FQGNSA. CDR3 size: 14 residues. The V end was cut by 1 base, the J end by 3 bases, with 8 bases between. The CDR3 nucleotides are TGTGCCAGCAGCTTAGGGGTGGGAACAGATACGCAGTATTTT. Amino acid sequence: CASSLGVGTDTQYF.

The CDR3 is CASSYRLGDLTGELFF. The CDR3 bases are TGTGCCAGCAGTTACCGGCTCGGGGACCTCACCGGGGAGCTGTTTTTT. The V call is TRBV6-5, the J call TRBJ2-2; tentatively, D is TRBD1 or TRBD2 (5 bases each). The germline V and J ends were trimmed by 2 bases and 4 bases, with 14 bases remaining between them. The germline V gene encodes CDR1 MNHEY and CDR2 SVGAGI. The CDR3 runs to 16 residues.

CDR3 DNA: TGTGCCAGCAGCTTCATGGTCCGGGCCCCTTCCTACGAGCAGTACTTC. Protein sequence: CASSFMVRAPSYEQYF. The rearrangement joins TRBV7-2 to TRBJ2-7; D is unclear. The CDR3 extends over 16 amino acids. Germline V gene sequence: CDR1 SGHTA, CDR2 FQGNSA. V shed 3 bases and J shed 1 base, with 16 bases lying between them.

The rearrangement links TRBV19 to TRBJ2-1; TRBD2 agrees at 8 bases. Trimming at V came to 5 bases and at J to 6 bases, leaving 18 bases not matched to a gene. CDR3 length: 18 residues. The germline V gene encodes CDR1 LNHDA and CDR2 SQIVND (reference sequence). The CDR3 DNA reads as TGTGCCAGTAGTTCCGAGGGAGCGGGAGTCACCCCTACCAATGAGCAGTTCTTC. This encodes CASSSEGAGVTPTNEQFF. The whole variable domain, filled in from reference TRBV19 and TRBJ2-1, reads DGGITQSPKYLFRKEGQNVTLSCEQNLNHDAMYWYRQDPGQGLRLIYYSQIVNDFQKGDIAEGYSVSREKKESFPLTVTSAQKNPTAFYLCASSSEGAGVTPTNEQFFGPGTRLTVL.

This clone was counted once. This sequence joins TRBV6-1 and TRBJ2-2; the D gene could be TRBD1 or TRBD2 (6 bases each). CDR3 length: 19 amino acids. The V end was cut by 1 base, the J end by 3 bases, with 21 bases between. CDR1 is MNHNS, CDR2 SASEGT, per germline. The CDR3 DNA reads TGTGCCAGCAGTGAAGTGGGGGCTTTGGCGGGGTTCTACACCGGGGAGCTGTTTTTT. Translating gives CASSEVGALAGFYTGELFF.

The chain carries TRBV30 and TRBJ2-3, with D hard to call. This CDR3 is built from 13 residues. Germline V gives CDR1 GTSNPN, CDR2 SVGIG (reference sequence). Between the trimmed V and J ends, which lost 0 bases and 2 bases, there was a span of 6 bases. This CDR3 is CAWSVINTDTQYF. The CDR3 DNA reads TGTGCCTGGAGTGTAATCAACACAGATACGCAGTATTTT.

The chain uses TRBV3-1 (or the pseudogene TRBV3-2) and TRBJ1-4, with TRBD1 identical over 10 bases. Unmatched junction bases numbered 8, after V lost 5 bases and J lost 8 bases. This CDR3 contains 15 residues. The germline CDR1 and CDR2 sequences are LGHDT and YNNKEL (reference sequence). This CDR3 is CASSKRTGGGEKLFF. The CDR3 DNA reads TGTGCCAGCAGCAAAAGGACAGGGGGAGGAGAAAAACTGTTTTTT.

The chain combines TRBV19 with TRBJ2-7; D could derive from TRBD1 or TRBD2 (5 bases each). Trimming removed 5 bases from V and 3 bases from J, with 14 bases in between. There are 14 residues in the CDR3. Germline CDR1 LNHDA, CDR2 SQIVND (reference sequence). The CDR3 DNA reads as TGTGCCAGTAGTCGGCAGGGAGCCCGCTACGAGCAGTACTTC. Amino acids: CASSRQGARYEQYF. Based on the CDR3 plus reference TRBV19 and TRBJ2-7, the full variable domain is DGGITQSPKYLFRKEGQNVTLSCEQNLNHDAMYWYRQDPGQGLRLIYYSQIVNDFQKGDIAEGYSVSREKKESFPLTVTSAQKNPTAFYLCASSRQGARYEQYFGPGTRLTVT.

J is TRBJ2-5 and V is TRBV24-1; 7 bases line up with TRBD1. The CDR3 sequence is 13 residues long. V was clipped by 11 bases and J by 0 bases; unmatched bases: 5. Germline V gene data show CDR1 as KGHDR and CDR2 as SFDVKD. The CDR3 spells CASSGQYQETQYF. In DNA form, the CDR3 reads TGTGCCAGCTCGGGACAGTACCAAGAGACCCAGTACTTC.